This TCR beta chain was captured in a study of blood T cell repertoires in COVID-19. Sequencing used immunoSEQ multiplex PCR; TCRdb keeps in-frame clones, though not all of them. The table includes 270,000 or so clones, about nine tenths detected once. The study recruited people aged roughly 18 to 95 years across around 23 US areas. Cohorts were determined from participant-reported clinical history. Recovered Cohort 3 donors showed two negative PCRs, clearance, or symptom resolution. The V segment lost 4 bases and the J segment 5 bases; nucleotides outside the gene matches: 12. The germline gives CDR1 ENHRY, CDR2 SYGVKD. CDR3 length equals 16 residues. This clone was seen only once.

Sequenced material: PBMCs or T cells enriched from blood (not recorded which). J is TRBJ2-5 and V is TRBV10-3; 8 nucleotides align to TRBD1. The sequence came from a woman aged 18-29 years who had recovered from COVID-19. CDR3 coding DNA: TGTGCCATCAGTGTCCAGGACAGGGTATTTCCCGAGACCCAGTACTTC. Protein sequence: CAISVQDRVFPETQYF.